The 3 T cell receptor beta chains below come from one sample, sequenced in a study of cytomegalovirus exposure and HLA in healthy donors. Use of 60 Vbeta and 13 Jbeta primers characterized the PCR. Clones were read by immunoSEQ multiplex PCR, and TCRdb kept only the in-frame ones, dropping some. The table lists over 150,000 clones, 77% of them singletons. What was sequenced was PBMCs. The receptors originated from an older woman in good health and CMV-seropositive.

This chain uses TRBV5-4 with TRBJ2-5; 10 positions match TRBD1. TRBJ2-7 matches the DNA end more closely, so the J call is doubtful. This CDR3 contains 14 residues. CDR1 and CDR2 from the germline V gene are SGHNT and YYREEE (reference sequence). In DNA, the CDR3 is TGTGCCAGCAAGCGGGGGACAGGGGTCTACGAGCAGTACTTC. Protein product: CASKRGTGVYEQYF.

The chain is built from TRBV7-8 and TRBJ2-7, with 8 positions matching TRBD2. The germline V gene has CDR1 SGHVS and CDR2 FQNEAQ. V lost 1 base, J lost 2 bases, and 10 bases stayed unmatched. CDR3 size: 17 residues. CDR3 region: CASSLGGSGTSPYEQYF. The CDR3 region has the DNA TGTGCCAGCAGCTTAGGGGGGTCCGGGACTAGTCCCTACGAGCAGTACTTC.

The rearrangement links TRBV6-5 to TRBJ2-7; 10 nucleotides match TRBD1. The V segment lost 2 bases and the J segment 4 bases; nucleotides outside the gene matches: 5. CDR3 length: 15 residues. Looked up from germline, CDR1 is MNHEY and CDR2 is SVGAGI. The CDR3 loop reads CASSYADRGGYEQYF. CDR3 sequence (DNA): TGTGCCAGCAGTTACGCGGACAGGGGGGGGTACGAGCAGTACTTC.